This T cell receptor beta chain stems from a study of blood T cell repertoires in COVID-19 (dated by TCRdb to 2020 to 2021). Regarding the study in general: The collaborator samples originated in the United States, Italy and Spain and spanned the acute and convalescent phases of COVID-19. The prospective study material was composed of cDNA or gDNA derived from T cells, B-cell-depleted T cells, or PBMCs. The dataset comprised deeply sampled blood TCRbeta repertoires from subjects exposed to, actively infected with, or recovered from COVID-19. The repertoires were made available in a free public database intended to serve as a resource for research on the immune response to SARS-CoV-2. The samples were drawn from the first 160 participants of the ongoing ImmuneRACE study and from 950 to 1,500 subjects provided by 6 global collaborators. Nearly every sample came with metadata listing a de-identified subject ID, COVID-19 status, age in years and sex. HLA class I and class II types, where available, came from metadata supplied by the sample provider rather than from assay-based typing. General conclusions and limits of the study: How much clinical and demographic metadata was included differed by source and by participant, and the metadata was provided uncurated.

TCRbeta CDR3 regions were amplified from genomic DNA using the immunoSEQ Assay, a bias-controlled multiplex PCR. As for the authors' bioinformatics: The number of nucleated cells in each sample was estimated from the amplification of reference gene primers within the assay. To quantify the absolute abundance of each unique TCRbeta CDR3 rearrangement, sequence reads were collapsed and filtered. For each sample, productive Simpson clonality was calculated by taking the square root of Simpson's diversity index across productive rearrangements. In its TCRdb copy, this immuneACCESS table keeps in-frame sequences only and misses some clones. Where compared with another copy, unresolved V genes explain less than half of these, and the others have no known cause. V and J calls and clone size are as listed in that table; D and trimming were resolved from the DNA. The sample has about 380,000 clones on record, around 90% of them singletons. Of the sample, around 1.2% falls within the top ten clones.

Participants in the prospective study were enrolled through a virtual design, were aged roughly 18 to 100 years, and lived in under 25 United States geographic areas. Cohort assignment in the prospective study relied on participant-reported clinical history from a screening survey and a study questionnaire. ImmuneRACE Cohort 3 recovered participants were defined by two consecutive negative NP/OP PCR tests, healthcare professional clearance, or symptom resolution. In the prospective study, whole blood, serum and a nasopharyngeal or oropharyngeal swab were collected from each participant by mobile phlebotomists. Over a 2-month period, participants in the prospective study had the option of providing additional blood draws and questionnaires. Before DNA extraction, prospective study blood samples were shipped either frozen or at room temperature. As concerns this clone: Its antigen is currently not known. Qualities for individual bases were not recorded, and no much larger clone is one base off.

V is cut by 1 base and J by 2 bases, and the space between the germline ends is 5 bases. Taken from the germline V gene, the CDR1 and CDR2 loops are SGHDN and FVKESK. Spanning cysteine to phenylalanine, the CDR3 consists of 13 amino acids. The sequence is cut down to CDR3 DNA, 39 bases in frame from base 1. The receptor was derived from a woman aged 18-29 years who had recovered from COVID-19. The chain employs TRBV14 and TRBJ2-5; no D gene can be assigned with confidence. The sequencing input was PBMCs or T cells enriched from blood (not recorded which). The CDR3 is CASSQVQQETQYF. The DNA reads TGTGCCAGCAGCCAAGTCCAGCAAGAGACCCAGTACTTC.